A single sample gave rise to the 17 T cell receptor beta chains below, sequenced in a study of T-cell memory formation after mild COVID-19. TCRdb reanalysed the 5' RACE reads using MiXCR and keeps one entry per CDR3 protein. The sample lists 85,000 to 130,000 distinct CDR3 sequences; roughly 11% were seen once. The sample comprised PBMCs or a T cell subset sorted from them (not recorded which). Source of these receptors: a man younger than 30 who had mild COVID-19 (a few samples of this study predate the infection). Cell type and time point are not known.

The table lists this clonotype with many counts. The rearrangement links TRBV12-3 or TRBV12-4 to TRBJ2-1; D unclear. The CDR3 length is 11 residues. V lost 11 bases, J lost 5 bases, and 10 bases lay in between. The CDR3 DNA sequence: TGTGCCCTACGGCAGGACAATGAGCAGTTCTTC. Amino acids: CALRQDNEQFF.

This clonotype has ten or more counts. This rearrangement joins TRBV5-5 to TRBJ1-2, with 9 bases that match TRBD1. Germline V gene data show CDR1 as SGHKS and CDR2 as YYEKEE (reference sequence). This CDR3 has 16 amino acids. V was pared by 4 bases and J by 4 bases, with 11 bases of the junction left unmatched. The CDR3 nucleotides are TGTGCCAGCAGCCGCTCGACAGGGGGTCTTCGCTATGGCTACACCTTC. Protein product: CASSRSTGGLRYGYTF.

This clonotype was seen a few times. The chain employs TRBV25-1 and TRBJ2-7; 7 nucleotides line up with TRBD2. Germline CDR1 is MGHDK and CDR2 is SYGVNS. The CDR3 contains 13 residues. V shed 5 bases and J 4 bases; nucleotides not matched to a gene: 5. The CDR3, as DNA: TGTGCCAGCAGTTTCGGGGGGAGATACGAGCAGTACTTC. Residues: CASSFGGRYEQYF.

This clonotype was seen a handful of times. CDR3 sequence: CASSISGTPYTQYF. CDR3 nucleotides: TGTGCCAGCAGCATTTCCGGGACCCCTTATACGCAGTATTTT. The J gene is TRBJ2-3, the V gene TRBV11-3, with D perhaps being TRBD1 or TRBD2 (5 bases each). V was cut by 5 bases and J by 7 bases, with 16 bases left in between. From germline, CDR1 is SGHNT and CDR2 YENEEA. CDR3 size: 14 residues.

This clonotype has at least ten counts. The chain employs TRBV6-5 and TRBJ2-2; 8 positions agree with TRBD2. Trimming removed 6 bases from V and 4 bases from J; junction bases left unmatched: 13. Germline CDR1 MNHEY, CDR2 SVGAGI. This CDR3 contains 17 residues. CDR3 DNA sequence: TGTGCCAGCAGCCGGCCGATCGGGGGGGGATCCACCGGGGAGCTGTTTTTT. It translates to CASSRPIGGGSTGELFF.

This clonotype was observed at least ten times. Compared with germline, one end of the junction differs, possibly owing to a read error. V usage is TRBV7-2 and J usage is TRBJ2-7; D not certain. The CDR3 is made up of 13 amino acids. CDR1 is SGHTA, CDR2 FQGNSA, per germline. The CDR3 nucleotides are TGTGCCAGCAGCTTAGCTGTCTCCGACGAGCAGTACTTC. It is translated as CASSLAVSDEQYF.

This clonotype has ten or more counts. The chain uses TRBV3-1 and TRBJ2-3; no firm D call. Trimming took 1 base from V and 0 from J, leaving 2 bases between them. This CDR3 contains 13 residues. Germline V gene lookup returns CDR1 LGHDT and CDR2 YNNKEL (reference sequence). CDR3 sequence (DNA): TGTGCCAGCAGCCAAGCCAGCACAGATACGCAGTATTTT. It codes for CASSQASTDTQYF.

A single count supports this clonotype. The rearrangement joins TRBV7-9 to TRBJ2-3; D unclear. The CDR3 has 13 amino acids. Trimming left V 8 bases short and J 0 bases short, with 9 bases between. Germline loops: CDR1 SEHNR, CDR2 FQNEAQ (reference sequence). The CDR3 DNA reads TGTGCCAGCCTATTATCTAGCACAGATACGCAGTATTTT. Encoded protein: CASLLSSTDTQYF. Full variable domain (missing parts from reference TRBV7-9 and TRBJ2-3): DTGVSQNPRHKITKRGQNVTFRCDPISEHNRLYWYRQTLGQGPEFLTYFQNEAQLEKSRLLSDRFSAERPKGSFSTLEIQRTEQGDSAMYLCASLLSSTDTQYFGPGTRLTVL.

This clonotype was seen a handful of times. CDR3 bases: TGCGCCAGCAGCCAGATTACCGGGGCCAATCAGCCCCAGCATTTT. As protein: CASSQITGANQPQHF. This chain joins TRBV4-1 and TRBJ1-5; possibly TRBD1 for D (5 bases). CDR3 length: 15 amino acids. Germline CDR1 is MGHRA and CDR2 is YSYEKL. V lost 3 bases and J 3 bases, leaving 12 bases between the germline ends.

The chain employs TRBV6-5 and TRBJ2-3, with D perhaps matching TRBD1 (6 bases). Germline V gives CDR1 MNHEY, CDR2 SVGAGI. The CDR3 runs 17 residues. V dropped 2 bases and J dropped 1 base, with 16 bases sitting between them. The CDR3 loop is CASSYTPRGGGTDTQYF. CDR3 sequence (DNA): TGTGCCAGCAGTTACACCCCCAGGGGCGGTGGCACAGATACGCAGTATTTT.

This clonotype was seen only a few times. The J gene is TRBJ2-1, the V gene TRBV2; D not resolved. The length of the CDR3 is 14 residues. The ends were cut back, 6 bases at V and 8 bases at J, with 17 bases in the middle. The germline V gene has CDR1 SNHLY and CDR2 FYNNEI. The CDR3 protein is CASSRPSNVDEQFF. The CDR3 nucleotides read TGTGCCAGCAGCCGACCGAGCAATGTGGATGAGCAGTTCTTC. Together with reference TRBV2 and TRBJ2-1, the CDR3 gives the full variable domain: EPEVTQTPSHQVTQMGQEVILRCVPISNHLYFYWYRQILGQKVEFLVSFYNNEISEKSEIFDDQFSVERPDGSNFTLKIRSTKLEDSAMYFCASSRPSNVDEQFFGPGTRLTVL.

This clonotype was seen more than once but under ten times. The chain couples TRBV23-1 to TRBJ2-4; no firm D call. TRBV23-1 is designated an ORF whose function remains uncertain. V gave up 0 bases and J gave up 0 bases, with 15 bases separating them. The CDR3 loop spans 18 amino acids. This chain's CDR3 is CASSQSRYSQLAKNIQYF. The CDR3 coding sequence is TGCGCCAGCAGTCAATCGAGGTACAGCCAGCTAGCCAAAAACATTCAGTACTTC.

The V and J genes are TRBV7-6 and TRBJ1-2; D possibly corresponds to TRBD1 (5 bases). V lost 5 bases to trimming and J lost 6 bases, with 13 bases between them. Germline assignment: CDR1 SGHVS and CDR2 FNYEAQ. This CDR3 is 13 amino acids long. This CDR3 reads CASSLAGADGYTF. CDR3 nucleotides: TGTGCCAGCAGCCTTGCTGGGGCTGATGGCTACACCTTC.

In this sample, this clonotype turned up a few times. V usage is TRBV24-1 and J usage is TRBJ2-1, with D possibly TRBD2 on 6 matching bases. CDR3 length equals 14 residues. Germline V CDR1 and CDR2: KGHDR, SFDVKD. The V gene lost 5 bases and the J gene lost 14 bases, with 21 bases spanning the gap. The CDR3: CATSGGDGDIFEFF. The CDR3 bases are TGTGCCACCAGTGGGGGGGACGGTGACATATTTGAGTTCTTC.

The chain joins TRBV20-1 to TRBJ1-1, with 7 nucleotides matching TRBD1. The V gene end was trimmed by 6 bases and the J gene end by 4 bases; junction bases not matched to a gene: 17. The CDR3 extends over 16 amino acids. CDR1 DFQATT and CDR2 SNEGSKA come from the germline V gene (reference sequence). In nucleotides, the CDR3 is TGCAGTGCCCGACCCGTGGCAGGGGGAGTGGGCACTGAAGCTTTCTTT. Translated: CSARPVAGGVGTEAFF.

This clonotype showed up many times. V gene TRBV5-1 combines with J gene TRBJ2-1; 8 bases line up with TRBD1. After removal of 6 bases from V and 7 bases from J, the junction contained 9 bases not matched to a gene. This CDR3 spans 14 amino acids. From germline, CDR1 is SGHRS and CDR2 YFSETQ. CDR3 sequence: CASIGQGARNEQFF. The CDR3 DNA reads as TGCGCCAGCATAGGTCAGGGGGCGAGGAATGAGCAGTTCTTC.

This clonotype showed up many times. The chain joins TRBV15 to TRBJ2-5; D is unclear. The CDR3 covers 15 residues. Germline CDR1 and CDR2: LNHNV and YYDKDF (reference sequence). The V end lost 5 bases, the J end lost 2 bases, and 15 bases lay between the germline ends. CDR3 amino acids: CATSRPIDQQETQYF. CDR3 nucleotides: TGTGCCACCAGCCGACCAATCGACCAGCAAGAGACCCAGTACTTC.